This T cell receptor (beta chain) was recorded in a study of early T cells in non-severe SARS-CoV-2 infection. General observations from the study: There was a bias toward anti-spike CD8 responses in VDJdb matching, which missed private and CD4 specificities.

This clonotype has ten or more counts. The antigen remains undetermined. Between the trimmed V and J ends, which lost 3 bases and 4 bases, there was a span of 12 bases. The CDR3 is 14 amino acids. Germline loops: CDR1 LGHDT, CDR2 YNNKEL (reference sequence). Each CDR3 protein is one row after TCRdb ran MiXCR on the 5' RACE reads. The sample has 38,000 or so distinct CDR3 sequences, about 5% seen once. V is TRBV3-1 and J is TRBJ1-1; D perhaps matches TRBD1 (6 bases). The TCR was taken from an adult who was a healthcare worker with PCR-confirmed SARS-CoV-2 infection or an uninfected control (not recorded which). The sequenced sample consisted of whole blood. CDR3 residues: CASSHLLGGTEAFF. DNA for the CDR3: TGTGCCAGCAGCCATCTTTTAGGGGGCACTGAAGCTTTCTTT.